The clone carrying this T cell receptor (beta chain) showed up just a few times. PCR used 60 Vbeta primers and 13 Jbeta primers. Only in-frame clones appear in the TCRdb table, and some are missing; sequencing was by immunoSEQ multiplex PCR. The sample lists 100,000 to 140,000 clones, more than 75% occurring once. The V gene's germline CDR1 is MNHNY and CDR2 SVGAGI (reference sequence). CDR3 length: 14 amino acids. V dropped 5 bases and J dropped 1; count of bases not matched to a gene: 3. The data are from a study of cytomegalovirus exposure and HLA in healthy donors. In the study overall: There were several hundred genotyped donors. Of these, 75% to 85% fell in the genetic ancestry cluster associated with self-reported Caucasian donors.

The TCR originated in a man aged 25-40 years in good health and CMV-seropositive. The material sequenced was PBMCs. The V and J genes are TRBV6-6 and TRBJ2-5; 8 bases map to TRBD2. The CDR3, as DNA: TGTGCCAGCAGTGAGGCGGGGGGCCAAGAGACCCAGTACTTC. This codes for CASSEAGGQETQYF.